Here is one T cell receptor (beta chain) with its context. In the study's own analysis: From reference gene primer amplification, estimates of nucleated cell counts were derived. TCRdb keeps only in-frame clones here, not all; method: immunoSEQ multiplex PCR. V and J calls and clone size are given by that table; D and trimming were obtained from the DNA. This sample has under 65,000 clones, with around nine tenths found just once. The germline CDR1 and CDR2 sequences are SGHAT and FQNNGV. J gave up 2 bases and V 4 bases, and 10 bases lay outside the gene matches. This CDR3 contains 17 residues. This sample is drawn from a study of blood T cell repertoires in COVID-19. Study-level background: PBMCs, B-cell-depleted T cells, or T cells were the source of the cDNA or gDNA that made up the material.

The chain links TRBV11-2 to TRBJ2-2; 7 nucleotides match TRBD2. The sequenced sample was peripheral blood. This receptor was taken from an elderly man with acute or convalescent COVID-19. CDR3 nucleotides: TGTGCCAGCAGCTCCTTCGGGGGGTGGGATAACACCGGGGAGCTGTTTTTT. This gives the protein CASSSFGGWDNTGELFF.